These 10 T cell receptor beta chains were all obtained from the same sample, sequenced in a study of human T cells and chemical hapten exposure. Regarding time point: patch test 1, 2 weeks after DPC sensitization. Treatment of the sample: therapeutic diphenylcyclopropenone sensitization with weekly scalp DPC. MiXCR was run by TCRdb on the RACE reads, yielding one entry per CDR3 protein. The top ten clones hold 3.5% to 4.5% of a sample with approximately 80,000 distinct CDR3 sequences, about 10% of them seen once. Material: whole blood, obtained in connection with sensitization to the hapten diphenylcyclopropenone (DPC). Receptors were obtained from a woman in her forties or fifties with alopecia areata. Some clones in this sample may be carry-over from other donors' samples.

To note about this clonotype: A much more abundant neighbour one base away suggests this may be a read error. This chain uses TRBV7-9 with TRBJ2-4; D is unclear. CDR1 and CDR2 from the germline V gene are SEHNR and FQNEAQ (reference sequence). The CDR3 extends over 17 amino acids. CDR3 DNA: TGTGCCAGCAGCTTAGAAGGCGGAATAATAGCCATAAACATTCAGTACTTC. Protein sequence: CASSLEGGIIAINIQYF.

The V call is TRBV29-1, the J call TRBJ2-5, with a weak D call TRBD1 (5 bases). The V end lost 1 base, the J end lost 2 bases, and 11 bases lay between the germline ends. The CDR3 is 14 residues long. Germline assignment: CDR1 SQVTM and CDR2 ANQGSEA. The CDR3 DNA sequence: TGCAGCGTTGAAGGTGGGGCTGTTCAAGAGACCCAGTACTTC. Translation gives CSVEGGAVQETQYF.

This clonotype was observed many times. The V call is TRBV28, the J call TRBJ1-4; D gene unclear. CDR1 is MDHEN, CDR2 SYDVKM, per germline. V was trimmed by 6 bases and J by 1 base, leaving 12 bases between them. The CDR3 is 15 residues long. CDR3 nucleotides: TGTGCCAGCAGCAGGTTGACGGAAACTAATGAAAAACTGTTTTTT. Its protein product is CASSRLTETNEKLFF.

Ten or more counts support this clonotype. The rearrangement joins TRBV5-4 to TRBJ1-4; D gene uncertain. CDR1 is SGHNT, CDR2 YYREEE, per germline (reference sequence). The CDR3 runs 15 residues. V dropped 1 base and J dropped 0 bases, with 7 bases sitting between them. The CDR3: CASSLSTATNEKLFF. CDR3 nucleotide sequence: TGTGCCAGCAGCTTGTCAACGGCAACTAATGAAAAACTGTTTTTT.

Only a few counts were recorded for this clonotype. The chain recombines TRBV6-5 with TRBJ1-1; 8 nucleotides match TRBD1. In germline, CDR1 is MNHEY, CDR2 SVGAGI. This CDR3 spans 16 amino acids. Trimming took 0 bases from V and 7 from J; bases not matched to a gene: 10. CDR3 DNA sequence: TGTGCCAGCAGTTACTCTCGGGCAACAACAGGGGGTGAAGCTTTCTTT. Its translation is CASSYSRATTGGEAFF.

This chain links TRBV9 with TRBJ2-1; tentative D call: TRBD2 (6 bases). Germline-derived CDR1 and CDR2 are SGDLS and YYNGEE. This CDR3 has 15 residues. The V and J ends lost 2 bases and 0 bases respectively, with 9 bases between them. CDR3 protein: CASSVGSGSYNEQFF. As DNA, the CDR3 is TGTGCCAGCAGCGTCGGGAGCGGCTCCTACAATGAGCAGTTCTTC.

There are many counts of this clonotype. V is TRBV5-1 and J is TRBJ2-6; D perhaps matches TRBD1 (6 bases). The CDR3 spans 17 residues. V lost 0 bases, J lost 0 bases, and 10 bases lay in between. The V gene's germline CDR1 is SGHRS and CDR2 YFSETQ. CDR3 bases: TGCGCCAGCAGCTTGGGGACAGCTACCTCTGGGGCCAACGTCCTGACTTTC. This gives the protein CASSLGTATSGANVLTF.

This clonotype was counted many times. The chain has TRBV6-2 or TRBV6-3 and TRBJ2-7; D possibly uses TRBD1 or TRBD2 (5 bases each). Germline assignment: CDR1 MNHEY and CDR2 SVGEGT. This CDR3 contains 16 residues. V was trimmed by 0 bases and J by 6 bases, leaving 18 bases between them. DNA of the CDR3: TGTGCCAGCAGTTACTCGGGGGACCAGCCCCCCGGCGAGCAGTACTTC. Translating gives CASSYSGDQPPGEQYF.

This clonotype was detected many times. This chain uses TRBV20-1 with TRBJ1-5; no definite D call. This CDR3 has 14 amino acids. Per germline, CDR1 DFQATT and CDR2 SNEGSKA (reference sequence). V was cut by 3 bases and J by 0 bases, with 9 bases left in between. CDR3 bases: TGCAGTGCTAGTCCCGGAAATAGCAATCAGCCCCAGCATTTT. Translation gives CSASPGNSNQPQHF.

Note on this clonotype: Mismatch with germline at one junction end may stem from a read error. V usage is TRBV20-1 and J usage is TRBJ1-1; D not certain. CDR1 and CDR2 (germline): DFQATT, SNEGSKA (reference sequence). The CDR3 runs 14 residues. Written as DNA, the CDR3 is TGCAGTGCTATATACAACAGAGGGAGGACTGAAGCTTTCTTC. Its translation: CSAIYNRGRTEAFF.